The clone carrying this T cell receptor (beta chain) was observed a few times. Its target is not known. The data derive from a study of beta chain features in type 1 diabetes. Whole-study findings and limits: With patients and controls alike, PCR might favor shorter templates to an equal degree. More deletions and fewer insertions at VDJ junctions were seen in type 1 diabetes patients.

V was clipped by 5 bases and J by 6 bases, with 12 bases between them. Germline V gene sequence: CDR1 SGHRS, CDR2 YFSETQ. The length of the CDR3 is 13 residues. Of the isolated RNA, all was reverse transcribed, and so the sequenced material was expressed TCRB transcripts. TCRdb keeps only in-frame clones here, not all; method: immunoSEQ multiplex PCR. The table shows around 290,000 clones, with around 7.3% occurring only once. Isolation of CD4+ naive, central memory, regulatory and stem cell-like memory cells was achieved by sorting via CD45RO/CCR7/CD25/CD127/CD95/CD27. The sequence came from a woman in her late teens or twenties in good health. Sequencing was performed on central memory CD4+ T cells from blood. V gene TRBV5-1 combines with J gene TRBJ2-4, with D unclear. CDR3 sequence: CASRNLTGNIQYF. CDR3 nucleotides: TGCGCCAGCAGGAACTTAACGGGAAACATTCAGTACTTC.